One and the same sample provided the 24 T cell receptor beta chains below, sequenced in a study of T cell responses to AZD1222 COVID-19 vaccine. Libraries were prepared by immunoSEQ multiplex PCR; TCRdb keeps only in-frame clonotypes and omits some of them. The profile shows about 130,000 clones, around 92% of them singletons. Source: peripheral blood, taken on day 0 of AZD1222 vaccination. The receptors were gathered from an adult in good health.

The genes are TRBV18 and TRBJ1-1; 7 nucleotides align to TRBD1. This CDR3 has 13 residues. V lost 5 bases, J lost 5 bases, and 5 bases stayed unmatched. Germline V gives CDR1 KGHSH, CDR2 LQKENI. The CDR3 loop reads CASSADRVTEAFF. For the CDR3, the DNA is TGTGCCAGCTCAGCAGACAGGGTGACTGAAGCTTTCTTT.

The gene calls are TRBV3-1 (or the pseudogene TRBV3-2) and TRBJ1-1, with unresolved D. There are 12 residues in the CDR3. V lost 1 base and J 1 base, leaving 1 base between the germline ends. CDR1 and CDR2 from the germline V gene are LGHDT and YNNKEL (reference sequence). The CDR3 region is CASSQANTEAFF. As DNA, the CDR3 is TGTGCCAGCAGCCAAGCGAACACTGAAGCTTTCTTT.

The chain carries TRBV4-1 and TRBJ1-5; TRBD1 aligns across 10 bases. Germline CDR1 MGHRA, CDR2 YSYEKL. CDR3 size: 15 residues. Trimming took 4 bases from V and 2 from J; bases not matched to a gene: 2. The CDR3 reads CASSPGTGGNQPQHF. The DNA for the CDR3 is TGCGCCAGCAGCCCCGGGACAGGGGGCAATCAGCCCCAGCATTTT.

V and J are TRBV27 and TRBJ1-2; TRBD1 might be the D (5 bases). The CDR3 is made up of 13 amino acids. Germline values: CDR1 MNHEY, CDR2 SMNVEV (reference sequence). V lost 2 bases and J lost 3, with 7 bases in between. CDR3 region: CASSLRGYYGYTF. CDR3 DNA: TGTGCCAGCAGTTTAAGGGGATACTATGGCTACACCTTC.

J is TRBJ1-1 and V is TRBV18; tentatively, D is TRBD1 (5 bases). Trimming removed 3 bases at V and 0 bases at J, with 5 bases between. The germline V gene encodes CDR1 KGHSH and CDR2 LQKENI. CDR3 length: 13 residues. In DNA form, the CDR3 reads TGTGCCAGCTCACCGGACATGAACACTGAAGCTTTCTTT. Amino acid sequence: CASSPDMNTEAFF. Supplemented by reference TRBV18 and TRBJ1-1, the full variable domain reads NAGVMQNPRHLVRRRGQEARLRCSPMKGHSHVYWYRQLPEEGLKFMVYLQKENIIDESGMPKERFSAEFPKEGPSILRIQQVVRGDSAAYFCASSPDMNTEAFFGQGTRLTVV.

This chain links TRBV2 with TRBJ1-4; D is uncertain. V was pared by 3 bases and J by 3 bases, with 14 bases between. The CDR3 extends over 16 amino acids. The germline V gene encodes CDR1 SNHLY and CDR2 FYNNEI. This chain's CDR3 is CASSEADYAANEKLFF. The CDR3 DNA reads TGTGCCAGCAGTGAGGCCGATTATGCAGCTAATGAAAAACTGTTTTTT.

The chain recombines TRBV6-8 with TRBJ2-7, with D possibly matching TRBD1 (6 bases). The CDR3 runs 15 residues. Deletions cut 6 bases from V and 1 base from J, with 16 bases between. CDR1 is MNHGY, CDR2 SAAAGT, per germline. CDR3 DNA: TGTGCCAGCAGGAGGGGACATAGCCCGTCCTACGAGCAGTACTTC. It encodes CASRRGHSPSYEQYF.

The chain links TRBV18 to TRBJ2-5; D is uncertain. V lost 2 bases and J 2 bases, leaving 6 bases between the germline ends. Germline V gene sequence: CDR1 KGHSH, CDR2 LQKENI. The CDR3 is 13 residues long. The CDR3 reads CASSPGRQETQYF. CDR3 nucleotides: TGTGCCAGCTCACCAGGCAGGCAAGAGACCCAGTACTTC.

This clone has just a few counts. This chain connects TRBV11-3 to TRBJ2-2; 9 bases agree with TRBD1. CDR1 and CDR2 (germline): SGHNT, YENEEA. The CDR3 covers 18 residues. After removal of 1 base from V and 3 bases from J, the junction contained 9 bases not matched to a gene. CDR3 loop: CASSLVTGTGPYTGELFF. CDR3 DNA: TGTGCCAGCAGCTTAGTCACGGGGACAGGGCCCTACACCGGGGAGCTGTTTTTT.

The count of this clone is one. The chain is built from TRBV18 and TRBJ1-2; D is possibly TRBD1 (6 bases). The germline CDR1 and CDR2 sequences are KGHSH and LQKENI. The V end lost 3 bases, the J end lost 3 bases, and 8 bases lay between the germline ends. CDR3 size: 13 residues. CDR3 residues: CASSPGAHYGYTF. The CDR3 nucleotides read TGTGCCAGCTCACCGGGGGCTCACTATGGCTACACCTTC.

This chain connects TRBV16 to TRBJ1-3; D is uncertain. The CDR3 is made up of 15 amino acids. Deletions cut 4 bases from V and 0 bases from J, with 10 bases between. The germline gives CDR1 KGHSY, CDR2 FQNENV. The CDR3 DNA follows: TGTGCCAGCAGCCGCCCCCCGATCTCTGGAAACACCATATATTTT. This translates into CASSRPPISGNTIYF.

This clone was seen a few times. The chain combines TRBV7-9 with TRBJ1-2, with D uncertain. This CDR3 spans 15 amino acids. Per the germline V gene, CDR1 is SEHNR and CDR2 is FQNEAQ (reference sequence). V dropped 4 bases and J dropped 0 bases, with 12 bases sitting between them. The CDR3 nucleotides are TGTGCCAGCAGCTCCCCGCGGGTTACTAACTATGGCTACACCTTC. Translating it yields CASSSPRVTNYGYTF.

The chain is built from TRBV19 and TRBJ1-1; no reliable D call. Trimming removed 5 bases from V and 3 bases from J, with 10 bases in between. The CDR3 has 13 residues. CDR1 and CDR2 (germline): LNHDA, SQIVND (reference sequence). The CDR3 bases are TGTGCCAGTAGTGTGAATGTGGACACTGAAGCTTTCTTT. This gives the protein CASSVNVDTEAFF.

The rearrangement joins TRBV24-1 to TRBJ1-4; D remains ambiguous. CDR1 is KGHDR and CDR2 is SFDVKD in the germline V gene. This CDR3 comprises 13 residues. V dropped 4 bases and J dropped 4 bases, with 6 bases sitting between them. The CDR3 protein is CATSEGINEKLFF. The CDR3 nucleotides read TGTGCCACCAGTGAAGGGATTAATGAAAAACTGTTTTTT.

The chain combines TRBV28 with TRBJ1-5; 8 bases agree with TRBD1. The length of the CDR3 is 16 residues. Germline-derived CDR1 and CDR2 are MDHEN and SYDVKM. V shed 4 bases and J 3 bases; nucleotides not matched to a gene: 8. CDR3 DNA sequence: TGTGCCAGCAGTTCGACAGGGGAAGCAGACAATCAGCCCCAGCATTTT. Protein product: CASSSTGEADNQPQHF.

V gene TRBV5-1 combines with J gene TRBJ2-5, with a weak D call TRBD1 (7 bases). The length of the CDR3 is 13 residues. Trimming cost V 4 bases and J 5 bases, with 12 bases left between them. Germline values: CDR1 SGHRS, CDR2 YFSETQ. Here the CDR3 reads CASSGGTAETQYF. The CDR3 DNA sequence: TGCGCCAGCAGCGGGGGGACAGCTGAGACCCAGTACTTC.

The genes are TRBV10-3 and TRBJ1-4; 7 bases match TRBD1. Trimming removed 6 bases from V and 6 bases from J; junction bases left unmatched: 7. In germline, CDR1 is ENHRY, CDR2 SYGVKD. The CDR3 loop spans 14 amino acids. CDR3 sequence: CAISEQGRDEKLFF. The CDR3 DNA follows: TGTGCCATCAGCGAACAGGGGAGGGATGAAAAACTGTTTTTT.

V gene TRBV20-1 combines with J gene TRBJ1-2; D gene unclear. This CDR3 contains 11 residues. Trimming removed 3 bases from V and 4 bases from J, with 6 bases in between. Germline values: CDR1 DFQATT, CDR2 SNEGSKA (reference sequence). CDR3 sequence reads: CSASQGYGYTF. For the CDR3, the DNA is TGCAGTGCTAGCCAAGGCTATGGCTACACCTTC.

This chain connects TRBV29-1 to TRBJ2-7; TRBD1 might be the D (6 bases). Trimming removed 6 bases from V and 3 bases from J, with 12 bases in between. From germline, CDR1 is SQVTM and CDR2 ANQGSEA. The CDR3 extends over 12 amino acids. The CDR3 bases are TGCAGCGTAGGGGGTTTGGGCTACGAGCAGTACTTC. Its protein is CSVGGLGYEQYF.

This chain joins TRBV6-1 and TRBJ1-2; a possible D gene is TRBD1 (5 bases). This CDR3 has 16 amino acids. Germline loops: CDR1 MNHNS, CDR2 SASEGT. V lost 3 bases and J lost 4, with 18 bases in between. The CDR3 region has the DNA TGTGCCAGCAGTGAGTCTGTAGGGGAAAGCCTCTATGGCTACACCTTC. Translating gives CASSESVGESLYGYTF.

This chain uses TRBV18 with TRBJ1-2; D perhaps matches TRBD1 (6 bases). CDR1 is KGHSH and CDR2 is LQKENI in the germline V gene. V shed 0 bases and J shed 4 bases, with 9 bases lying between them. The CDR3 has 14 amino acids. The CDR3 DNA reads TGTGCCAGCTCACCACCAGACAGGCTCTATGGCTACACCTTC. This sequence encodes CASSPPDRLYGYTF.

CDR3 region: CASSIAGGPRYEQYF. The CDR3 DNA sequence: TGCGCCAGCAGCATAGCAGGGGGCCCCCGGTACGAGCAGTACTTC. This chain links TRBV5-1 with TRBJ2-7, with 8 bases aligning to TRBD1. This CDR3 is built from 15 residues. Per germline, CDR1 SGHRS and CDR2 YFSETQ. The trim removed 4 bases at V and 4 bases at J, leaving 10 bases unmatched. Based on the CDR3 plus reference TRBV5-1 and TRBJ2-7, the full variable domain is KAGVTQTPRYLIKTRGQQVTLSCSPISGHRSVSWYQQTPGQGLQFLFEYFSETQRNKGNFPGRFSGRQFSNSRSEMNVSTLELGDSALYLCASSIAGGPRYEQYFGPGTRLTVT.

A few counts support this clone. This chain connects TRBV9 to TRBJ2-3; D is uncertain. Looked up from germline, CDR1 is SGDLS and CDR2 is YYNGEE. V dropped 2 bases and J dropped 1 base, with 8 bases sitting between them. This CDR3 contains 14 residues. CDR3 loop: CASSVLSGTDTQYF. DNA for the CDR3: TGTGCCAGCAGCGTTTTAAGCGGCACAGATACGCAGTATTTT.

J is TRBJ1-6 and V is TRBV27; the D is unclear. The V gene's germline CDR1 is MNHEY and CDR2 SMNVEV (reference sequence). Deletions cut 5 bases from V and 6 bases from J, with 14 bases between. The CDR3 runs to 15 residues. In DNA form, the CDR3 reads TGTGCCAGCAGTGACCGTGGAGCAGCTAATTCACCCCTCCACTTT. It codes for CASSDRGAANSPLHF.